This T cell receptor beta chain was sequenced for a study of blood T cell repertoires in COVID-19 (dated by TCRdb to 2019 to 2021). Broadly, across the study: Samples covering the acute and convalescent phases of COVID-19 were provided by collaborators in the United States, Italy and Spain. The prospective study material was composed of cDNA or gDNA derived from T cells, B-cell-depleted T cells, or PBMCs. Deeply sampled blood TCRbeta repertoires from subjects exposed to, actively infected with, or recovered from COVID-19 were included in the dataset. A freely available public database, intended as a resource for researchers studying the immune response to SARS-CoV-2, is where the repertoires were released. Samples were obtained from the ongoing ImmuneRACE study (first 160 participants) and from 1,200 or so subjects provided by 6 global collaborators. Nearly every sample came with metadata listing a de-identified subject ID, COVID-19 status, age in years and sex. Where HLA class I and class II types were available, the types were taken from metadata supplied by the sample provider, not from assay-based typing.

Results and caveats for the whole study, not just this receptor: The quantity of clinical and demographic metadata differed by source and by participant and was supplied without curation.

Collaborating institutions collected whole blood in K2EDTA tubes following their own protocols. For TCRbeta analysis, collaborators shipped samples as frozen whole blood, isolated PBMCs, or DNA extracted from either of those sample types. Including the terminal cysteine and phenylalanine, the CDR3 comprises 15 residues. Kept here is only the CDR3 DNA, which spans 45 bases and is read in frame from base 1. The CDR1 and CDR2 encoded by the germline V gene are SGDLS and YYNGEE. Germline trimming: 4 bases from V, 0 bases from J; junction bases outside gene matches: 6. The immunoSEQ Assay, a bias-controlled multiplex PCR, was used to amplify TCRbeta CDR3 regions from genomic DNA. The paper's processing steps were these. The number of nucleated cells in each sample was estimated from the amplification of reference gene primers within the assay. To quantify the absolute abundance of each unique TCRbeta CDR3 rearrangement, sequence reads were collapsed and filtered. Productive Simpson clonality was computed per sample as the square root of Simpson's diversity index over productive rearrangements. Drawn from immuneACCESS, this table holds only the in-frame rearrangements with V and J called that TCRdb kept. Clones are partly lost; checked studies trace under half to an unresolved V gene and leave the rest unexplained. The V and J calls and clone size are taken from that table; D and trimming were inferred from the DNA. A total of around 80,000 clones appear in this sample, approximately 81% of them only once. The ten largest clones represent about 14% of the sample.

To note about this clone: The antigen this receptor binds is unknown. It has no much larger one-base neighbor in the sample; base qualities were not kept.

The source material was peripheral blood. The chain joins TRBV9 to TRBJ2-5; the junction holds 7 bases that match TRBD1. The clonotype comes from a woman aged 80 or older with acute or convalescent COVID-19. The sequence in DNA is TGTGCCAGCAGCACCCAGGGACAGTACCAAGAGACCCAGTACTTC. Its protein is CASSTQGQYQETQYF. The variable domain in full, with residues beyond the CDR3 obtained from the reference TRBV9 and TRBJ2-5 genes, is DSGVTQTPKHLITATGQRVTLRCSPRSGDLSVYWYQQSLDQGLQFLIQYYNGEERAKGNILERFSAQQFPDLHSELNLSSLELGDSALYFCASSTQGQYQETQYFGPGTRLLVL.